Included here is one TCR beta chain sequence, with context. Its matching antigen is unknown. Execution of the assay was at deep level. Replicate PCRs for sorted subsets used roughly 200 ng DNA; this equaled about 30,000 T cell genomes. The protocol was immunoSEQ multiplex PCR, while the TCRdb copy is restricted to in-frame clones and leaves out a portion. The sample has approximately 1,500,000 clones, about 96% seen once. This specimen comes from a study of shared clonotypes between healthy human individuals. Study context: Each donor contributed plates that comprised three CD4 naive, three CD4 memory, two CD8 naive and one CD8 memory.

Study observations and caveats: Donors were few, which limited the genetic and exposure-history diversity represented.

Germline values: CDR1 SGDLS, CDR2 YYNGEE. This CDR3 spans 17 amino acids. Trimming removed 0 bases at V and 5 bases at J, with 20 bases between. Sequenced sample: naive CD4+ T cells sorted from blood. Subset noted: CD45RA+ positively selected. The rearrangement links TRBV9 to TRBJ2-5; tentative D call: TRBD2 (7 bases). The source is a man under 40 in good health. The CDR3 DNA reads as TGTGCCAGCAGCGTAGATCCCCAAAGCGGGACACGGGAGACCCAGTACTTC. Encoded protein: CASSVDPQSGTRETQYF.